The subject of this entry is one T cell receptor beta chain. The data derive from a study of blood T cell repertoires in COVID-19. In the study overall: Spain, Italy and the United States supplied samples that represented acute and convalescent COVID-19. T cells, B-cell-depleted T cells, or PBMCs supplied cDNA or gDNA.

CDR1 is GTSNPN and CDR2 is SVGIG in the germline V gene (reference sequence). The ends were cut back, 3 bases at V and 12 bases at J, with 18 bases in the middle. CDR3 size: 12 residues. Original handling: Estimation of nucleated cell counts relied on the amplification of reference gene primers. Clones were sequenced by immunoSEQ multiplex PCR, and TCRdb holds only the in-frame ones, with some missing. V, J and clone size are those of that table, while D and trimming were read from the DNA. The sample has a few hundred thousand clones, 89% seen once; the top ten hold 0.94%. Material for sequencing was peripheral blood. This chain links TRBV30 with TRBJ2-7, with D possibly TRBD2 on 5 matching bases. The clonotype comes from a woman aged 40 to 50 who had recovered from COVID-19. This CDR3 is CAWSPNLGVWYF. CDR3 bases: TGTGCCTGGAGCCCCAACTTGGGAGTATGGTACTTC.